These 21 T cell receptor beta chains share one sample of origin, sequenced in a study of radiotherapy plus CTLA-4 blockade in lung cancer. Here immunoSEQ multiplex PCR was the method, and the copy in TCRdb shows in-frame clones only, minus some. The table has roughly 120,000 clones, approximately 77% seen once; the top ten hold about 3.5%. This specimen consisted of peripheral blood, obtained from a patient treated with radiotherapy plus ipilimumab. The receptors shown here come from a human donor with non-small cell lung cancer that progressed on radiotherapy plus ipilimumab. Some clones in this sample may be carry-over from other donors' samples.

The J gene is TRBJ2-7, the V gene TRBV15; possible D gene TRBD1, 6 bases. V lost 5 bases, J lost 3 bases, and 17 bases lay in between. Germline loops: CDR1 LNHNV, CDR2 YYDKDF (reference sequence). The CDR3 contains 15 residues. CDR3 region: CATSRRGQHGYEQYF. In nucleotides, the CDR3 is TGTGCCACCAGCCGCAGGGGCCAACATGGCTACGAGCAGTACTTC.

This clone has only a few counts. The V and J genes are TRBV5-8 and TRBJ2-5, with TRBD1 matching 12 bases. Germline lookup yields CDR1 SGHTS and CDR2 YDEGEE. J was trimmed by 5 bases and V by 3 bases; bases with no gene match: 11. This CDR3 has 17 residues. CDR3 region: CASSSGQGAWMGETQYF. CDR3 nucleotide sequence: TGTGCCAGCAGCTCGGGACAGGGGGCGTGGATGGGGGAGACCCAGTACTTC. Using reference TRBV5-8 and TRBJ2-5 for the parts outside the CDR3, the full variable domain is EAGVTQSPTHLIKTRGQQATLRCSPISGHTSVYWYQQALGLGLQFLLWYDEGEERNRGNFPPRFSGRQFPNYSSELNVNALELEDSALYLCASSSGQGAWMGETQYFGPGTRLLVL.

This clone was picked up one time. The rearrangement links TRBV7-2 to TRBJ2-7, with unresolved D. The CDR3 runs 14 residues. The V end was cut by 5 bases, the J end by 0 bases, with 11 bases between. Germline values: CDR1 SGHTA, CDR2 FQGNSA. The chain's CDR3 is CASSPDRYSYEQYF. CDR3 DNA: TGTGCCAGCAGCCCAGACCGGTACTCCTACGAGCAGTACTTC.

The genes are TRBV11-2 and TRBJ2-5; tentatively, D is TRBD1 or TRBD2 (5 bases each). Looked up from germline, CDR1 is SGHAT and CDR2 is FQNNGV. This CDR3 spans 14 amino acids. Trimming pared 3 bases from V and 10 bases from J, leaving 18 bases between. CDR3 nucleotides: TGTGCCAGCAGCTTGGGGGTGTATGGGCGCGTCCAGTACTTC. Amino acid sequence: CASSLGVYGRVQYF. The complete variable domain, with remaining parts taken from reference TRBV11-2 and TRBJ2-5, reads EAGVAQSPRYKIIEKRQSVAFWCNPISGHATLYWYQQILGQGPKLLIQFQNNGVVDDSQLPKDRFSAERLKGVDSTLKIQPAKLEDSAVYLCASSLGVYGRVQYFGPGTRLLVL.

The chain links TRBV20-1 to TRBJ1-1; D gene uncertain. Between the trimmed V and J ends, which lost 3 bases and 13 bases, there was a span of 12 bases. The CDR3 runs 10 residues. Germline V gene sequence: CDR1 DFQATT, CDR2 SNEGSKA (reference sequence). The CDR3 is CSARELGDFF. The DNA of the CDR3 is TGCAGTGCTAGGGAGCTCGGGGATTTCTTT.

Regarding this clone: The identical CDR3 is also encoded by other nucleotide sequences in the sample. The chain is built from TRBV5-1 and TRBJ2-7; D is uncertain. Germline values: CDR1 SGHRS, CDR2 YFSETQ. This CDR3 has 14 residues. Trimming took off 0 bases at V and 2 bases at J, with 9 bases between the two ends. The CDR3 nucleotides read TGCGCCAGCAGCTTGGGGCAGGCTCCCTACGAGCAGTACTTC. Its translation: CASSLGQAPYEQYF.

V gene TRBV7-6 combines with J gene TRBJ1-4, with a weak D call TRBD1 (5 bases). This CDR3 contains 16 residues. Looked up from germline, CDR1 is SGHVS and CDR2 is FNYEAQ. With 4 bases removed from V and 0 bases from J, the gap between germline ends came to 12 bases. The CDR3 DNA reads TGTGCCAGCAGCTGGGGACCTTTATCAACTAATGAAAAACTGTTTTTT. Protein product: CASSWGPLSTNEKLFF. The full variable domain, with the rest looked up from reference TRBV7-6 and TRBJ1-4, is GAGVSQSPRYKVTKRGQDVALRCDPISGHVSLYWYRQALGQGPEFLTYFNYEAQQDKSGLPNDRFSAERPEGSISTLTIQRTEQRDSAMYRCASSWGPLSTNEKLFFGSGTQLSVL.

This chain uses TRBV6-6 with TRBJ1-6; D possibly corresponds to TRBD1 (6 bases). Germline assignment: CDR1 MNHNY and CDR2 SVGAGI (reference sequence). V lost 5 bases and J lost 7, with 6 bases in between. This CDR3 has 12 residues. CDR3 residues: CASSGQNSPLHF. In DNA, the CDR3 is TGTGCCAGCAGTGGACAGAATTCACCCCTCCACTTT.

This chain connects TRBV5-1 to TRBJ2-3; 7 bases map to TRBD1. V shed 4 bases, J shed 9 bases, and the junction held 11 bases outside the gene matches. This CDR3 contains 14 residues. Per germline, CDR1 SGHRS and CDR2 YFSETQ. The CDR3 coding sequence is TGCGCCAGCAGCCGGGACAGCACCTCGGAGACGCAGTATTTT. This encodes CASSRDSTSETQYF. Looking up the rest from reference TRBV5-1 and TRBJ2-3 gives the full variable domain: KAGVTQTPRYLIKTRGQQVTLSCSPISGHRSVSWYQQTPGQGLQFLFEYFSETQRNKGNFPGRFSGRQFSNSRSEMNVSTLELGDSALYLCASSRDSTSETQYFGPGTRLTVL.

This chain uses TRBV6-5 with TRBJ2-3; 9 bases are shared with TRBD2. Germline V CDR1 and CDR2: MNHEY, SVGAGI. The ends lost 5 bases at V and 0 bases at J; junction bases unmatched: 3. The CDR3 extends over 15 amino acids. The CDR3 DNA follows: TGTGCCAGCAGTCCCGGGACTAGCAGCACAGATACGCAGTATTTT. Translated, it gives CASSPGTSSTDTQYF.

The V and J genes are TRBV7-6 and TRBJ2-1; 9 bases match TRBD1. This CDR3 spans 15 amino acids. Germline values: CDR1 SGHVS, CDR2 FNYEAQ. J was trimmed by 6 bases and V by 4 bases; bases with no gene match: 7. The CDR3 DNA is TGTGCCAGCAGCTCCAACAGGGGGCAGATCAATGAGCAGTTCTTC. Protein: CASSSNRGQINEQFF.

As concerns this clone: A read error may account for a junction end that differs from germline. V is TRBV6-1 and J is TRBJ2-7; D unresolved. Germline CDR1 MNHNS, CDR2 SASEGT. The CDR3 has 14 amino acids. CDR3 in amino acids: CASSGLGISYGQYF. The CDR3 region has the DNA TGTGCCAGCAGTGGCTTGGGAATTTCCTACGGGCAGTACTTC.

This clone was recorded a few times. The chain combines TRBV7-8 with TRBJ1-3, with a possible D match to TRBD1 (6 bases). Trimming stripped 5 bases from V and 0 bases from J, with 14 bases between. This CDR3 comprises 16 residues. Looked up from germline, CDR1 is SGHVS and CDR2 is FQNEAQ. DNA of the CDR3: TGTGCCAGCAGCCCAGTGACAGGTTCCTCTGGAAACACCATATATTTT. Protein sequence: CASSPVTGSSGNTIYF.

The chain has TRBV19 and TRBJ1-1, with D uncertain. With 4 bases removed from V and 1 base from J, the gap between germline ends came to 13 bases. Germline V CDR1 and CDR2: LNHDA, SQIVND (reference sequence). The CDR3 totals 15 residues. CDR3 protein: CASSNWHGGNTEAFF. The CDR3 bases are TGTGCCAGTAGTAATTGGCATGGTGGGAACACTGAAGCTTTCTTT. Looking up the rest from reference TRBV19 and TRBJ1-1 gives the full variable domain: DGGITQSPKYLFRKEGQNVTLSCEQNLNHDAMYWYRQDPGQGLRLIYYSQIVNDFQKGDIAEGYSVSREKKESFPLTVTSAQKNPTAFYLCASSNWHGGNTEAFFGQGTRLTVV.

V gene TRBV12-5 combines with J gene TRBJ2-3, with TRBD1 as a possible D gene (5 bases). There are 12 residues in the CDR3. Germline loops: CDR1 LGHNT, CDR2 FRNRAP. With 5 bases removed from V and 8 bases from J, the gap between germline ends came to 11 bases. CDR3 sequence: CASGLQGSTQYF. CDR3 nucleotides: TGTGCTAGTGGTCTCCAGGGTTCTACGCAGTATTTT.

The chain recombines TRBV5-1 with TRBJ1-1, with D perhaps matching TRBD1 (5 bases). Trimming shortened V by 1 base and J by 4 bases, and 8 bases separated the two germline ends. The CDR3 consists of 13 residues. Germline values: CDR1 SGHRS, CDR2 YFSETQ. Here the CDR3 reads CASSLLGVTEAFF. The CDR3 region has the DNA TGCGCCAGCAGCTTGTTGGGGGTCACTGAAGCTTTCTTT. Supplemented by reference TRBV5-1 and TRBJ1-1, the full variable domain reads KAGVTQTPRYLIKTRGQQVTLSCSPISGHRSVSWYQQTPGQGLQFLFEYFSETQRNKGNFPGRFSGRQFSNSRSEMNVSTLELGDSALYLCASSLLGVTEAFFGQGTRLTVV.

The chain carries TRBV15 and TRBJ2-7; D is ambiguous. Germline V gene lookup returns CDR1 LNHNV and CDR2 YYDKDF (reference sequence). Trimming removed 0 bases from V and 1 base from J, with 4 bases in between. This CDR3 comprises 13 residues. CDR3 nucleotides: TGTGCCACCAGCAGAGATGCGTCCTACGAGCAGTACTTC. It yields the protein CATSRDASYEQYF.

This chain connects TRBV5-4 to TRBJ1-1; 7 bases map to TRBD1. This CDR3 region has 15 residues. Germline values: CDR1 SGHNT, CDR2 YYREEE (reference sequence). V lost 4 bases to trimming and J lost 0 bases; unmatched junction nucleotides: 6. The CDR3 DNA sequence: TGTGCCAGCAGCCGGGGACAGCTCATGAACACTGAAGCTTTCTTT. It is translated as CASSRGQLMNTEAFF.

In this sample, this clone turned up a few times. The gene calls are TRBV10-3 and TRBJ2-3, with D uncertain. Per the germline V gene, CDR1 is ENHRY and CDR2 is SYGVKD. The CDR3 covers 15 residues. The ends were cut back, 2 bases at V and 0 bases at J, with 9 bases in the middle. CDR3 region: CAISEGRASTDTQYF. In DNA, the CDR3 is TGTGCCATCAGTGAGGGCCGAGCTAGCACAGATACGCAGTATTTT.

With respect to this clone: A read error may produce the germline difference seen at one junction end. J is TRBJ2-5 and V is TRBV7-2; D uncertain. Germline lookup yields CDR1 SGHTA and CDR2 FQGNSA. The CDR3 spans 12 residues. CDR3 protein: CASSSTQGTQYF. The CDR3 coding sequence is TGTGCCAGCAGCTCTACCCAAGGGACCCAGTACTTC.

The chain is built from TRBV5-4 and TRBJ2-7; D is possibly TRBD1 (6 bases). CDR1 and CDR2 (germline): SGHNT, YYREEE (reference sequence). V lost 5 bases, J lost 5 bases, and 14 bases lay in between. This CDR3 has 13 amino acids. The CDR3 here is CASSNPGVDEQYF. CDR3 DNA: TGTGCCAGCAGTAATCCAGGGGTGGACGAGCAGTACTTC.